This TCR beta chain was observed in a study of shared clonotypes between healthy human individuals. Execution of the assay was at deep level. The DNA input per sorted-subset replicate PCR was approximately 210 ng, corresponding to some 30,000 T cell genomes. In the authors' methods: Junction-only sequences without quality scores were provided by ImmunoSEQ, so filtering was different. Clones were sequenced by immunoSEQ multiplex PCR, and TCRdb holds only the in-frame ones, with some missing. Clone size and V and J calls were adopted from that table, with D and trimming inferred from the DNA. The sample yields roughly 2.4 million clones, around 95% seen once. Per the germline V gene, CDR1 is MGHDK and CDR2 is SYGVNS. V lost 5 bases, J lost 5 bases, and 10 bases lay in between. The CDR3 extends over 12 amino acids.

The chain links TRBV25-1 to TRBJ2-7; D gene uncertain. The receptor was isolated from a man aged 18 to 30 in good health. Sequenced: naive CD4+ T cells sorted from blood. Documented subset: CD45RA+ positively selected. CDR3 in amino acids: CASSKDVHEQYF. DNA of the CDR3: TGTGCCAGCAGTAAGGACGTCCACGAGCAGTACTTC.